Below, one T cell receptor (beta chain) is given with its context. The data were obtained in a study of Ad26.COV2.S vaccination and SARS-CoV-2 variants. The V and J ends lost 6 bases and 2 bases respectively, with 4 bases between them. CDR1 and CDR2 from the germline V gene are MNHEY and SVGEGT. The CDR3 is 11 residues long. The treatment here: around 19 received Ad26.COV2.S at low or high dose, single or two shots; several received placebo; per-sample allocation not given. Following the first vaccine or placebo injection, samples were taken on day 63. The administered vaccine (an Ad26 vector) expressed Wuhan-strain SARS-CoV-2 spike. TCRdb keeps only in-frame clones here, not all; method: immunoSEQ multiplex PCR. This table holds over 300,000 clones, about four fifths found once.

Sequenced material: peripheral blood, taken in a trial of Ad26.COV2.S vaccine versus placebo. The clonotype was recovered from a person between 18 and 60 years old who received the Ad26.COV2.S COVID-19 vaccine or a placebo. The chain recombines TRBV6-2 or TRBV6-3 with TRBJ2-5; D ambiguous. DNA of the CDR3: TGTGCCAGCAGCCGACAAGAGACCCAGTACTTC. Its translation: CASSRQETQYF.